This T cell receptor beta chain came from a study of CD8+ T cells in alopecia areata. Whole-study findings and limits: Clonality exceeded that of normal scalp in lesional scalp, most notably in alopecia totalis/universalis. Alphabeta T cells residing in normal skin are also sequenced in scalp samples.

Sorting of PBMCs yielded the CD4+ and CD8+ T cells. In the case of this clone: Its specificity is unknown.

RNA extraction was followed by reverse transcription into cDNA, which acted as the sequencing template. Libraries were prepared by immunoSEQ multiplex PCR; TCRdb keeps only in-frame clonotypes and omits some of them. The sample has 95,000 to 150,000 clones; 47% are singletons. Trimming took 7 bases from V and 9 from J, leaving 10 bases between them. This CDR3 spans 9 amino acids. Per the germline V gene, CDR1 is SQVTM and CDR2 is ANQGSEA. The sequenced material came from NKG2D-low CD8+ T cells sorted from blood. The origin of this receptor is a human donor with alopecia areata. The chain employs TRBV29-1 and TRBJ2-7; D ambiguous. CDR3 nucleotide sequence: TGCAGCGCTGCTCCCGGGCAGTACTTC. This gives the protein CSAAPGQYF.